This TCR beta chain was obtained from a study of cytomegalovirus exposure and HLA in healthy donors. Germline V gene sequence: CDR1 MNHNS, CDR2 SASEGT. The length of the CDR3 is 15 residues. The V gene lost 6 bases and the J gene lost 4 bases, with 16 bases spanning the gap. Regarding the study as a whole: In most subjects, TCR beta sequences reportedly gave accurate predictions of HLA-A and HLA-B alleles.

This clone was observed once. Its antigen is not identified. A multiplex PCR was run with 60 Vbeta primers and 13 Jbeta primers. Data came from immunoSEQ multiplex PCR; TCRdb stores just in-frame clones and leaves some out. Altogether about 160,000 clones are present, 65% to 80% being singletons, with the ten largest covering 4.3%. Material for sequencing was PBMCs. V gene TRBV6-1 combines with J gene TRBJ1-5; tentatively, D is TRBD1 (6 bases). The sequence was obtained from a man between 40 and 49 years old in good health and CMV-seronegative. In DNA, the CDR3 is TGTGCCAGCAGGCAGGGGAGTACGGGAAATCAGCCCCAGCATTTT. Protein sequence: CASRQGSTGNQPQHF.